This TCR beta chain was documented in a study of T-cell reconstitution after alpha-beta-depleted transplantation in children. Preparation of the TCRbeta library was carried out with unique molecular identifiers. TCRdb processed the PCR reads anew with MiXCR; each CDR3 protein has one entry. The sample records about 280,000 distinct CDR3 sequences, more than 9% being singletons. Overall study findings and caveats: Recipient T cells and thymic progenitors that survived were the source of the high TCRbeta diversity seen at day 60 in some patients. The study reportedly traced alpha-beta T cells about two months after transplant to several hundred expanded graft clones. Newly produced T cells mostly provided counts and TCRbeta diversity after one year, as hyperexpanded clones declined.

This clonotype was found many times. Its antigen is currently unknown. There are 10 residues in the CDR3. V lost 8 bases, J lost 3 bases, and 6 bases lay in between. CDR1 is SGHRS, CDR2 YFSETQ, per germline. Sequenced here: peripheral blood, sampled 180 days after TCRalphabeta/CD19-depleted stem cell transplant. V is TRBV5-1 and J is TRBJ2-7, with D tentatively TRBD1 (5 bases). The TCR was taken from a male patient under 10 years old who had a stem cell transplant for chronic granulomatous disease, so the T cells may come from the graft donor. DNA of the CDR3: TGCGCCAGGCAGGGCTACGAGCAGTACTTC. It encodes CARQGYEQYF.